The 26 T cell receptor beta chains in this list originate from one sample, sequenced in a study of T-cell memory formation after mild COVID-19. TCRdb redid the calling of the 5' RACE reads with MiXCR, one entry per CDR3 protein. The table includes roughly 250,000 distinct CDR3 sequences, 15% to 20% detected once. Sequenced material: PBMCs or a T cell subset sorted from them (not recorded which). The receptors shown here come from a man aged 18 to 30 who had mild COVID-19 (a few samples of this study predate the infection). Cell type and time point are not known.

The rearrangement uses TRBV2 and TRBJ2-5, with 10 bases matching TRBD2. The CDR3 consists of 16 residues. The germline gives CDR1 SNHLY, CDR2 FYNNEI. J was trimmed by 5 bases and V by 6 bases; bases with no gene match: 12. CDR3 amino acids: CASSETSGVMGETQYF. DNA of the CDR3: TGTGCCAGCAGCGAAACTAGCGGGGTGATGGGCGAGACCCAGTACTTC.

This clonotype was detected ten times or more. The V and J genes are TRBV5-1 and TRBJ2-5; 7 bases align to TRBD1. The CDR3 is made up of 14 amino acids. CDR1 is SGHRS, CDR2 YFSETQ, per germline. The ends lost 5 bases at V and 7 bases at J; junction bases unmatched: 11. DNA for the CDR3: TGCGCCAGCAGTTCCTCCCGACAGGGCGGGACCCAGTACTTC. Encoded protein: CASSSSRQGGTQYF.

The sample holds many counts of this clonotype. This chain links TRBV6-6 with TRBJ1-2; no clear D. Between the trimmed V and J ends, which lost 2 bases and 5 bases, there was a span of 6 bases. The CDR3 extends over 12 amino acids. Germline V lookup: CDR1 MNHNY, CDR2 SVGAGI (reference sequence). The CDR3 nucleotides are TGTGCCAGCAGTTACGCAGAGTATGGCTACACCTTC. It translates to CASSYAEYGYTF.

V gene TRBV28 combines with J gene TRBJ2-7, with 10 positions matching TRBD1. There are 15 residues in the CDR3. With 5 bases clipped from V and 2 bases from J, the junction kept 6 bases outside the gene matches. Germline assignment: CDR1 MDHEN and CDR2 SYDVKM. In DNA form, the CDR3 reads TGTGCCAGCAGTACCGGGACAGGGGATCCCTACGAGCAGTACGTC. It codes for CASSTGTGDPYEQYV.

This clonotype was seen a handful of times. The chain combines TRBV20-1 with TRBJ2-3, with D unclear. Trimming pared 2 bases from V and 2 bases from J, leaving 11 bases between. CDR1 is DFQATT, CDR2 SNEGSKA, per germline (reference sequence). This CDR3 region has 14 residues. CDR3 DNA sequence: TGCAGTGCTAGAAGTCTCAGCCTCACAGATACGCAGTATTTT. The encoded protein is CSARSLSLTDTQYF.

The J gene is TRBJ2-3, the V gene TRBV29-1, with 10 bases fitting TRBD2. After removal of 1 base from V and 1 base from J, the junction contained 5 bases not matched to a gene. Per germline, CDR1 SQVTM and CDR2 ANQGSEA. The CDR3 is 16 amino acids. Written as DNA, the CDR3 is TGCAGCGTTGAAGGTGCAAGCGGGGGGGGCACAGATACGCAGTATTTT. Translating gives CSVEGASGGGTDTQYF.

The sample holds a few counts of this clonotype. This chain uses TRBV24-1 with TRBJ1-2; D gene ambiguous. Germline loops: CDR1 KGHDR, CDR2 SFDVKD. This CDR3 has 11 residues. V lost 5 bases and J 5 bases, leaving 5 bases between the germline ends. Written as DNA, the CDR3 is TGTGCCACCAGTGGGGGTTATGGCTACACCTTC. This translates into CATSGGYGYTF.

This clonotype was seen a handful of times. This rearrangement joins TRBV7-2 to TRBJ2-5; 7 bases are a match to TRBD2. The length of the CDR3 is 13 residues. J lost 3 bases, V lost 5 bases, and 3 bases had no gene match. Germline V gene data show CDR1 as SGHTA and CDR2 as FQGNSA. The CDR3 nucleotides read TGTGCCAGCAGCCGAGGGAGGGAAGAGACCCAGTACTTC. This gives the protein CASSRGREETQYF.

CDR3 residues: CASRRVQKETQYF. The CDR3 DNA follows: TGTGCCAGCAGGCGGGTGCAGAAAGAGACCCAGTACTTC. The V and J genes are TRBV5-6 and TRBJ2-5, with D possibly matching TRBD2 (5 bases). Germline V gene lookup returns CDR1 SGHDT and CDR2 YYEEEE. The ends were cut back, 5 bases at V and 3 bases at J, with 11 bases in the middle. The CDR3 sequence is 13 residues long. The full variable domain, completed using reference TRBV5-6 and TRBJ2-5, is DAGVTQSPTHLIKTRGQQVTLRCSPKSGHDTVSWYQQALGQGPQFIFQYYEEEERQRGNFPDRFSGHQFPNYSSELNVNALLLGDSALYLCASRRVQKETQYFGPGTRLLVL.

The chain is built from TRBV5-6 and TRBJ2-2; D tentatively fits TRBD1 or TRBD2 (6 bases each). The CDR3 length is 16 residues. Germline V gene data show CDR1 as SGHDT and CDR2 as YYEEEE. Trimming pared 2 bases from V and 7 bases from J, leaving 18 bases between. The CDR3 DNA sequence: TGTGCCAGCAGCTTCGGCCTAAGGGGGGCCGACGGGGAGCTGTTTTTT. This codes for CASSFGLRGADGELFF.

This clonotype has ten or more counts. The rearrangement joins TRBV6-5 to TRBJ1-6; tentative D call: TRBD1 (5 bases). Trimming removed 5 bases at V and 10 bases at J, with 18 bases between. Germline lookup yields CDR1 MNHEY and CDR2 SVGAGI. This CDR3 contains 15 residues. This CDR3 reads CASSRGGTGGSPLHF. DNA for the CDR3: TGTGCCAGCAGTCGCGGGGGGACGGGTGGATCACCCCTCCACTTT.

The CDR3 sequence is CASSPGAWTGDTGELFF. The DNA for the CDR3 is TGTGCCAGCAGCCCAGGAGCTTGGACAGGGGACACCGGGGAGCTGTTTTTT. The chain joins TRBV7-2 to TRBJ2-2, with TRBD1 identical over 9 bases. CDR3 length equals 17 residues. Trimming removed 5 bases from V and 3 bases from J; junction bases left unmatched: 10. Looked up from germline, CDR1 is SGHTA and CDR2 is FQGNSA.

The V and J genes are TRBV7-3 and TRBJ1-1; D is undetermined. This CDR3 has 13 residues. From germline, CDR1 is SGHTA and CDR2 FQGTGA. V was trimmed by 3 bases and J by 3 bases, leaving 8 bases between them. DNA of the CDR3: TGTGCCAGCAGCTTCGCGGCTGACACTGAAGCTTTCTTT. Amino acid sequence: CASSFAADTEAFF.

The chain joins TRBV5-1 to TRBJ2-5; 8 positions match TRBD1. The CDR3 contains 16 residues. The ends lost 4 bases at V and 2 bases at J; junction bases unmatched: 10. Germline V gene lookup returns CDR1 SGHRS and CDR2 YFSETQ. The chain's CDR3 is CASSPDRARLQETQYF. CDR3 DNA: TGCGCCAGCAGCCCGGACAGGGCGAGGCTACAAGAGACCCAGTACTTC.

The J gene is TRBJ2-7, the V gene TRBV7-8, with a possible D match to TRBD2 (6 bases). Germline CDR1 SGHVS, CDR2 FQNEAQ. This CDR3 is 17 amino acids long. Trimming removed 5 bases at V and 0 bases at J, with 20 bases between. The CDR3 DNA reads TGTGCCAGCAGCCCCAGGAGGGATCCGAGGAGCTCCTACGAGCAGTACGTC. Translating it yields CASSPRRDPRSSYEQYV.

The rearrangement uses TRBV11-3 and TRBJ2-3; the match to TRBD2 covers 8 bases. V gave up 5 bases and J gave up 4 bases; unmatched junction bases: 11. The CDR3 covers 16 residues. Germline CDR1 and CDR2: SGHNT and YENEEA. Written as DNA, the CDR3 is TGTGCCAGCAGCCGCGCCCACGGGAGGGGTCCAGATACGCAGTATTTT. It specifies CASSRAHGRGPDTQYF.

The chain links TRBV5-6 to TRBJ1-5; D gene ambiguous. V lost 1 base to trimming and J lost 7 bases, with 15 bases between them. The length of the CDR3 is 15 residues. Germline lookup yields CDR1 SGHDT and CDR2 YYEEEE. The CDR3 nucleotides are TGTGCCAGCAGCTTGTTCGCGGGGAGGGCGCAGCCCCAGCATTTT. It encodes CASSLFAGRAQPQHF.

Many counts were recorded for this clonotype. This chain connects TRBV5-6 to TRBJ2-3; D possibly matches TRBD1 or TRBD2 (5 bases each). V lost 4 bases, J lost 6 bases, and 12 bases lay in between. Germline CDR1 SGHDT, CDR2 YYEEEE. This CDR3 contains 13 residues. CDR3 in DNA: TGTGCCAGCAGCGCCCGGGGCCCGGATACGCAGTATTTT. It yields the protein CASSARGPDTQYF.

In this sample, this clonotype turned up many times. The chain has TRBV11-2 and TRBJ2-1; D not resolved. Trimming removed 5 bases from V and 4 bases from J, with 6 bases in between. This CDR3 region has 12 residues. CDR1 and CDR2 from the germline V gene are SGHAT and FQNNGV. CDR3 protein: CASSKEYNEQFF. The CDR3 region has the DNA TGTGCCAGCAGCAAAGAATACAATGAGCAGTTCTTC.

V and J are TRBV12-3 or TRBV12-4 and TRBJ2-5; 9 bases line up with TRBD2. V shed 7 bases, J shed 5 bases, and the junction held 11 bases outside the gene matches. There are 15 residues in the CDR3. CDR3 amino acids: CASTKEGLAMETQYF. Written as DNA, the CDR3 is TGTGCCAGCACCAAGGAGGGACTAGCCATGGAGACCCAGTACTTC.

This clonotype has only a few counts. The chain recombines TRBV28 with TRBJ1-1; possibly TRBD1 for D (6 bases). V dropped 3 bases and J dropped 3 bases, with 11 bases sitting between them. The CDR3 extends over 14 amino acids. Germline CDR1 MDHEN, CDR2 SYDVKM. CDR3 sequence (DNA): TGTGCCAGCAGTTTTAAGGGGGTTTACACTGAAGCTTTCTTT. The encoded protein is CASSFKGVYTEAFF.

The gene calls are TRBV5-6 and TRBJ2-2; 8 nucleotides line up with TRBD1. The V segment lost 9 bases and the J segment 0 bases; nucleotides outside the gene matches: 4. CDR1 is SGHDT, CDR2 YYEEEE, per germline. The CDR3 runs 14 residues. The CDR3 DNA reads as TGTGCCACCGGGGACAGGACGAACACCGGGGAGCTGTTTTTT. It yields the protein CATGDRTNTGELFF.

This clonotype was seen a few times. This chain links TRBV7-9 with TRBJ2-3; D possibly uses TRBD1 or TRBD2 (6 bases each). Germline lookup yields CDR1 SEHNR and CDR2 FQNEAQ (reference sequence). CDR3 length: 15 residues. Between the trimmed V and J ends, which lost 5 bases and 1 base, there was a span of 13 bases. The CDR3 DNA follows: TGTGCCAGCAGCCCTCCGGGGGCGGGCACAGATACGCAGTATTTT. It encodes CASSPPGAGTDTQYF.

This clonotype was detected a few times. J is TRBJ1-6 and V is TRBV30, with 7 bases that match TRBD1. CDR3 size: 14 residues. Germline V gene data show CDR1 as GTSNPN and CDR2 as SVGIG (reference sequence). V shed 4 bases and J 11 bases; nucleotides not matched to a gene: 11. CDR3 DNA sequence: TGTGCCTGGAATACCGGGACAGAGGGAACACCCCTCCACTTT. As protein: CAWNTGTEGTPLHF.

This clonotype was seen repeatedly, ten times or more. The chain combines TRBV12-3 or TRBV12-4 with TRBJ2-6; D is perhaps TRBD1 (5 bases). CDR3 size: 15 residues. V was trimmed by 2 bases and J by 13 bases, leaving 18 bases between them. CDR3 DNA sequence: TGTGCCAGCAGTTTAATGTGGGGCCCCCTTCCGGTCCTGACTTTC. It yields the protein CASSLMWGPLPVLTF.

This clonotype was observed a handful of times. The CDR3 nucleotides are TGTGCCAGCAGTTTCAGCAAAGGTGAGCAGTTCTTC. Its protein product is CASSFSKGEQFF. The rearrangement joins TRBV12-3 or TRBV12-4 to TRBJ2-1; no firm D call. This CDR3 is 12 amino acids long. V was cut by 3 bases and J by 9 bases, with 9 bases left in between.